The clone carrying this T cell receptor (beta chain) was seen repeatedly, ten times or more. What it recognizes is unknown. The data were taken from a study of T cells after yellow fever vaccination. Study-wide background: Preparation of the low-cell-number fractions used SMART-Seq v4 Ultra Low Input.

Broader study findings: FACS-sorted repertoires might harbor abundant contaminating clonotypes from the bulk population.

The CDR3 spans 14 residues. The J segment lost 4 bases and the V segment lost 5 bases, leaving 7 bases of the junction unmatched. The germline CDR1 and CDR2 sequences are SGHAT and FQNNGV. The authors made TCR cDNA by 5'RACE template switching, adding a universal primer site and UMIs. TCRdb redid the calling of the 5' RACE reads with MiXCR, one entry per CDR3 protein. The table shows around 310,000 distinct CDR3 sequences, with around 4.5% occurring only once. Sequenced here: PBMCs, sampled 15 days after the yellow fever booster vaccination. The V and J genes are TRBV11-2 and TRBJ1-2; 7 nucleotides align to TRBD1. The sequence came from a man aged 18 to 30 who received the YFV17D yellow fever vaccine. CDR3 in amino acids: CASSPYRGGYGYTF. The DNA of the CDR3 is TGTGCCAGCAGCCCCTACAGGGGAGGCTATGGCTACACCTTC.